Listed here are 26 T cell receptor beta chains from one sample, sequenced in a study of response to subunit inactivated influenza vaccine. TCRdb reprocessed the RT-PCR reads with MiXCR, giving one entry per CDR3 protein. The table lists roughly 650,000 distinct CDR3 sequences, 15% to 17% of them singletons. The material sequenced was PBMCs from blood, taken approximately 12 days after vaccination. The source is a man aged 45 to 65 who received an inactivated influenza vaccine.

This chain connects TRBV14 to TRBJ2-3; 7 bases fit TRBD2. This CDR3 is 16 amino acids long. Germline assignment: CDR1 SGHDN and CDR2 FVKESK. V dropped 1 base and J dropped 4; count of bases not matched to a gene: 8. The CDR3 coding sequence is TGTGCCAGCAGCCAAGTTCCCGGCGGGGGAGCAGATACGCAGTATTTT. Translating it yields CASSQVPGGGADTQYF.

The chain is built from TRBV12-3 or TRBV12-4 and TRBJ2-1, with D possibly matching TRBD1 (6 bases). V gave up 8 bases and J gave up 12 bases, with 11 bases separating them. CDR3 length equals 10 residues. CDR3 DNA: TGTGCCAGCGGGCAGGGGAGGCAGTTCTTC. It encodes CASGQGRQFF.

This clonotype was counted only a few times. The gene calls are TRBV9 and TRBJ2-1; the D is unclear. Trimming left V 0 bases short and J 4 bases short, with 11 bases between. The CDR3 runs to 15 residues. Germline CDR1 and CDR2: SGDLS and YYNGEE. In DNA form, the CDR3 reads TGTGCCAGCAGCGTAGAAGGTGGCACGTACAATGAGCAGTTCTTC. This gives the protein CASSVEGGTYNEQFF.

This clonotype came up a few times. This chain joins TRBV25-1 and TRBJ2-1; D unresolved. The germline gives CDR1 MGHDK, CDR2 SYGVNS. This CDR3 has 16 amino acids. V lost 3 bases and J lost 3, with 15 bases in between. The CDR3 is CASSEGGSYLYNEQFF. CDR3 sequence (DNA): TGTGCCAGCAGTGAGGGCGGCTCTTACCTCTACAATGAGCAGTTCTTC.

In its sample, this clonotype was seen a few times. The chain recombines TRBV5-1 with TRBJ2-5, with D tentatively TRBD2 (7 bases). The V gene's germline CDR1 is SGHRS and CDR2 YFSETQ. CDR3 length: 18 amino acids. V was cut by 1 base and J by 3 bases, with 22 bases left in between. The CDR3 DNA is TGCGCCAGCAGCTTGACAGGGAGGGTTCTAGGTCCGGAAGAGACCCAGTACTTC. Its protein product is CASSLTGRVLGPEETQYF.

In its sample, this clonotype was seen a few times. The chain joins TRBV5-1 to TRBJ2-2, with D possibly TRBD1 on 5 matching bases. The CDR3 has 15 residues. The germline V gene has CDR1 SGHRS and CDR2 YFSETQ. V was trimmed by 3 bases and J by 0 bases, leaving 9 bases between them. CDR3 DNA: TGCGCCAGCAGCTCAGACAGAACGAACACCGGGGAGCTGTTTTTT. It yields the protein CASSSDRTNTGELFF. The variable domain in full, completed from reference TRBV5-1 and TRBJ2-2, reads KAGVTQTPRYLIKTRGQQVTLSCSPISGHRSVSWYQQTPGQGLQFLFEYFSETQRNKGNFPGRFSGRQFSNSRSEMNVSTLELGDSALYLCASSSDRTNTGELFFGEGSRLTVL.

CDR3 protein: CSVDTTVNTEAFF. Written as DNA, the CDR3 is TGCAGCGTTGATACTACGGTGAACACTGAAGCTTTCTTT. The chain has TRBV29-1 and TRBJ1-1; D not resolved. CDR3 length: 13 amino acids. The V gene lost 3 bases and the J gene lost 0 bases, with 8 bases spanning the gap. Germline V gene data show CDR1 as SQVTM and CDR2 as ANQGSEA.

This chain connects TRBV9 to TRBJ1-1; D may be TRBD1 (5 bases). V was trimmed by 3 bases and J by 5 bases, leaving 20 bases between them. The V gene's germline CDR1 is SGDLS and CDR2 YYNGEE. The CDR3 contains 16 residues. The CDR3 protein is CASSGYPSGRGTEAFF. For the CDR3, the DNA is TGTGCCAGCAGCGGGTACCCTTCAGGGAGAGGGACTGAAGCTTTCTTT.

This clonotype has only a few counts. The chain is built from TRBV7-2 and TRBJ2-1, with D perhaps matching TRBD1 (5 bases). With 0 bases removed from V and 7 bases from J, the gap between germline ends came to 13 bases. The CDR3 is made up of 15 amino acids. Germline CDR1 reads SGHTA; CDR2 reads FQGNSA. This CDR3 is CASSLAQGVWNEQFF. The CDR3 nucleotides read TGTGCCAGCAGCTTAGCGCAAGGGGTTTGGAATGAGCAGTTCTTC. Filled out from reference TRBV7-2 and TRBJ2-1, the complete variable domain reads GAGVSQSPSNKVTEKGKDVELRCDPISGHTALYWYRQSLGQGLEFLIYFQGNSAPDKSGLPSDRFSAERTGGSVSTLTIQRTQQEDSAVYLCASSLAQGVWNEQFFGPGTRLTVL.

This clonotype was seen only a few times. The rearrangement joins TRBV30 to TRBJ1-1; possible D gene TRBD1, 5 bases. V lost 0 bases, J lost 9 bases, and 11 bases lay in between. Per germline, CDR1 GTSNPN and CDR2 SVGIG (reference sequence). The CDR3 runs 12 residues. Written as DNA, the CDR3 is TGTGCCTGGAGTGTAGGGGCCGGGAAAGCTTTCTTT. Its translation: CAWSVGAGKAFF.

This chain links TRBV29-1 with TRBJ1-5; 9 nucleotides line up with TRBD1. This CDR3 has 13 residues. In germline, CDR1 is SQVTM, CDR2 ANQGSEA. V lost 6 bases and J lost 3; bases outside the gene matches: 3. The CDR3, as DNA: TGCAGCGTCGGACAGGGGCCCAATCAGCCCCAGCATTTT. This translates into CSVGQGPNQPQHF. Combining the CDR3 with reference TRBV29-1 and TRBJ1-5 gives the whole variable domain SAVISQKPSRDICQRGTSLTIQCQVDSQVTMMFWYRQQPGQSLTLIATANQGSEATYESGFVIDKFPISRPNLTFSTLTVSNMSPEDSSIYLCSVGQGPNQPQHFGDGTRLSIL.

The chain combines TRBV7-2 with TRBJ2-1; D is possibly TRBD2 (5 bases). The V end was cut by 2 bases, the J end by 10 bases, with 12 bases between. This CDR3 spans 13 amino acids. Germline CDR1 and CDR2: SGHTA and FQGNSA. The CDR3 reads CASSLPSVAEQFF. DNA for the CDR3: TGTGCCAGCAGCTTACCCTCAGTAGCGGAGCAGTTCTTC.

The CDR3 here is CASSQVYEKLFF. The CDR3 coding sequence is TGCGCCAGCAGCCAAGTGTATGAAAAACTGTTTTTT. The gene calls are TRBV4-1 and TRBJ1-4; D uncertain. This CDR3 is 12 amino acids long. Germline V CDR1 and CDR2: MGHRA, YSYEKL. The germline V and J ends were trimmed by 1 base and 6 bases, with 3 bases remaining between them.

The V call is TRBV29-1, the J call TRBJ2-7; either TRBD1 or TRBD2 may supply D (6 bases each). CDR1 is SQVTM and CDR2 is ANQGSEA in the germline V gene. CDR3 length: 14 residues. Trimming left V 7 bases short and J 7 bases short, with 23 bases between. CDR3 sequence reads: CSARAWGATEEQYF. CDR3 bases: TGCAGCGCCCGGGCGTGGGGGGCGACGGAGGAGCAGTACTTC.

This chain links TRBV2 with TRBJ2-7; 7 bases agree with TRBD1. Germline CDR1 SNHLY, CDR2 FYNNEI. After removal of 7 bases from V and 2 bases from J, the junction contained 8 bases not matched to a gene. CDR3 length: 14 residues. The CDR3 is CASKRQGLAYEQYF. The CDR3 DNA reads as TGTGCCAGCAAGAGACAGGGATTAGCCTACGAGCAGTACTTC. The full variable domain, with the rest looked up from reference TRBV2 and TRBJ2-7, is EPEVTQTPSHQVTQMGQEVILRCVPISNHLYFYWYRQILGQKVEFLVSFYNNEISEKSEIFDDQFSVERPDGSNFTLKIRSTKLEDSAMYFCASKRQGLAYEQYFGPGTRLTVT.

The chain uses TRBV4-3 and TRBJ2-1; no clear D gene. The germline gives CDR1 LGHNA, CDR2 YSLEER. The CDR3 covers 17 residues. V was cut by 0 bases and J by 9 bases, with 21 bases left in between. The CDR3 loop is CASSQDLNQRLSGEQFF. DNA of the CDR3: TGCGCCAGCAGCCAAGATCTTAACCAGCGTCTTTCTGGTGAGCAGTTCTTC.

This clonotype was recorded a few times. Here the CDR3 reads CASSQGFLAGQNMDTQYF. DNA of the CDR3: TGTGCCAGCAGCCAAGGCTTTCTAGCGGGCCAAAACATGGATACGCAGTATTTT. This chain connects TRBV3-1 to TRBJ2-3, with TRBD2 matching 8 bases. The junction had 15 bases not matched to a gene; V was cut back by 1 base and J by 6 bases. Germline lookup yields CDR1 LGHDT and CDR2 YNNKEL (reference sequence). The length of the CDR3 is 18 residues.

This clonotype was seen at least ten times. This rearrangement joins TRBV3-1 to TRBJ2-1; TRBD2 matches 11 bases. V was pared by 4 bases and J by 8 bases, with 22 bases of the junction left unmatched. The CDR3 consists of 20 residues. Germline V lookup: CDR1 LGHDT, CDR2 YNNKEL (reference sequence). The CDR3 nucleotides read TGTGCCAGCAGCCGACCCACTAGCGGGAGAATTGGGGGGGTGGTACATGAGCAGTTCTTC. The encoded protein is CASSRPTSGRIGGVVHEQFF.

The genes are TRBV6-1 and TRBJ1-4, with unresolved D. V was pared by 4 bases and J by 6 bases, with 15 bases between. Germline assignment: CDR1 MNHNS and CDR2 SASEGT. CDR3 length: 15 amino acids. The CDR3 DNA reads TGTGCCAGCAGTGGAAGGAATCGAGCGGATGAAAAACTGTTTTTT. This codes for CASSGRNRADEKLFF.

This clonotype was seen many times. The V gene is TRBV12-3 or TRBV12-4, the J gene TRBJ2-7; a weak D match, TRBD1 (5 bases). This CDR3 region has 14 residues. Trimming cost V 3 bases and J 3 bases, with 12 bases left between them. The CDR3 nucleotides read TGTGCCAGCAGTTTGTCAACAGGTGTCTACGAGCAGTACTTC. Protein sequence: CASSLSTGVYEQYF.

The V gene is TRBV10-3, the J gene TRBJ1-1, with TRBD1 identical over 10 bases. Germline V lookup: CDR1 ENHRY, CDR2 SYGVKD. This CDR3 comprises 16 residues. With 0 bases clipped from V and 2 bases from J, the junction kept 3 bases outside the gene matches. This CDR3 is CAISESGDRGNTEAFF. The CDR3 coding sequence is TGTGCCATCAGTGAGTCCGGGGACAGGGGAAACACTGAAGCTTTCTTT.

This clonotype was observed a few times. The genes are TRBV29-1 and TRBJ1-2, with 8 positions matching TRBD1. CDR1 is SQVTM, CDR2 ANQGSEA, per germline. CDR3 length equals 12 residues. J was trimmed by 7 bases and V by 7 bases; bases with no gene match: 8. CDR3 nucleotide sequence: TGCAGCGCCGACCAGGGGGCTGGTGGCTACACCTTC. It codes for CSADQGAGGYTF.

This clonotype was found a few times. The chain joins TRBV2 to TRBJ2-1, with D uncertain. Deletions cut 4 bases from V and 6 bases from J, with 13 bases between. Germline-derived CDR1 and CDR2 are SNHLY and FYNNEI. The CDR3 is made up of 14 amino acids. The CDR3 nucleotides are TGTGCCAGCAGTGGAGATTTGGGCGGCAATGAGCAGTTCTTC. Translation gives CASSGDLGGNEQFF.

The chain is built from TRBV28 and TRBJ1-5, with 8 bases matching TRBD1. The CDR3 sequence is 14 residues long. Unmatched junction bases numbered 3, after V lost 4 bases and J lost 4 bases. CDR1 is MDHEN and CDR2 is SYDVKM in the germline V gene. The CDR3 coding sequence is TGTGCCAGCAGTTCAGGGGGCTTTAATCAGCCCCAGCATTTT. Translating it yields CASSSGGFNQPQHF. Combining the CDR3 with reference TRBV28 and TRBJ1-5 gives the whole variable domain DVKVTQSSRYLVKRTGEKVFLECVQDMDHENMFWYRQDPGLGLRLIYFSYDVKMKEKGDIPEGYSVSREKKERFSLILESASTNQTSMYLCASSSGGFNQPQHFGDGTRLSIL.

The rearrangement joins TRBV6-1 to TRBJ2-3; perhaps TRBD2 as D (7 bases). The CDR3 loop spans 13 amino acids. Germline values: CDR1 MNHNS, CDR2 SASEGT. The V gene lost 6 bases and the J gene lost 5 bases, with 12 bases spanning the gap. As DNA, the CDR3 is TGTGCCAGCAGCTGGGGGGGCCTAGATACGCAGTATTTT. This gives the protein CASSWGGLDTQYF.

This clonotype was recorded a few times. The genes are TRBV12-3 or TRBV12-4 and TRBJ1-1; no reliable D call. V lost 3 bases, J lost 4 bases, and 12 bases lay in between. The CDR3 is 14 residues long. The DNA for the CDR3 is TGTGCCAGCAGTTTTGGACTGCGGGGCACTGAAGCTTTCTTT. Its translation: CASSFGLRGTEAFF.